The clone carrying this T cell receptor (beta chain) has just a few counts. These data come from a study of Ad26.COV2.S vaccination and SARS-CoV-2 variants. The protocol was immunoSEQ multiplex PCR, while the TCRdb copy is restricted to in-frame clones and leaves out a portion. The sample includes more than 300,000 clones, around nine tenths seen only once; the top ten take roughly 10%. The CDR3 loop spans 15 amino acids. Germline CDR1 is GTSNPN and CDR2 is SVGIG (reference sequence). V lost 2 bases and J lost 2, with 13 bases in between. Treatment defined: around 19 received Ad26.COV2.S at low or high dose, single or two shots; about 5 received placebo; per-sample allocation not given. The study sampled participants on day 63 after the first vaccine or placebo injection.

This specimen was peripheral blood, taken in a trial of Ad26.COV2.S vaccine versus placebo. The receptor was isolated from a person aged 18-60 years who received the Ad26.COV2.S COVID-19 vaccine or a placebo. V gene TRBV30 combines with J gene TRBJ1-5, with a possible D match to TRBD1 (6 bases). The CDR3, as DNA: TGTGCCTGGAGTCCTGGGGGGGGCGGCAATCAGCCCCAGCATTTT. Translated, it gives CAWSPGGGGNQPQHF.